One T cell receptor beta chain is described in this entry. The record originates from a study of shared clonotypes between healthy human individuals. The ends lost 5 bases at V and 2 bases at J; junction bases unmatched: 6. Germline CDR1 reads SEHNR; CDR2 reads FQNEAQ (reference sequence). The CDR3 consists of 15 residues. Generated by immunoSEQ multiplex PCR, the TCRdb table keeps only in-frame clones and is missing some. The profile covers approximately 2.4 million clones, with almost 96% appearing a single time and about 0.13% taken by the ten largest. The sequence came from a man in his late teens or twenties in good health. The specimen sequenced was naive CD4+ T cells sorted from blood. Subset denoted: CD45RA+ positively selected. This chain connects TRBV7-9 to TRBJ2-3; 8 nucleotides line up with TRBD2. In DNA form, the CDR3 reads TGTGCCAGCAGCCCGGGACTAGGATTCACAGATACGCAGTATTTT. Amino acids: CASSPGLGFTDTQYF.